A selection of T cell receptor beta chains follows, all from one sample in a study of Ad26.COV2.S vaccination and SARS-CoV-2 variants. TCRdb's copy holds only in-frame clones and misses some; the assay was immunoSEQ multiplex PCR. Of about 350,000 clones in the sample, 88% were seen once. The specimen was peripheral blood, collected in a trial of Ad26.COV2.S vaccine versus placebo. Source of these receptors: a person aged 18-60 years who received the Ad26.COV2.S COVID-19 vaccine or a placebo. Each CDR3 is given without its conserved first and last residue. Some rows have no size entry. The others give once, few or many, or a class for an expanded clone.

j_gene,abundance,v_gene,CDR3aa
TRBJ2-5,NA,TRBV5-4,ASSLDRFEETQY
TRBJ2-5,NA,TRBV19,ASSILGATSKETQY
TRBJ2-1,NA,TRBV5-1,ASSLGGGYNEQF
TRBJ2-1,NA,TRBV5-1,ASSYGTSGRYEQF
TRBJ1-2,once,TRBV7-3,ASSLMGGSGTGTGYT
TRBJ1-2,NA,TRBV7-2,ASSLDRVSGYT
TRBJ2-6,NA,TRBV28,ASWGRGANVLT
TRBJ1-1,few,TRBV24-1,ATSDLRGTEAF
TRBJ1-5,few,TRBV19,ASKGALNQPQH
TRBJ2-1,NA,TRBV28,ATSSGRAGNEQF
TRBJ2-3,NA,TRBV19,ASSRANTDTQY
TRBJ2-7,NA,TRBV5-1,ASSQGLAGYEQY
TRBJ2-3,NA,TRBV5-6,ASGGPNTQY
TRBJ1-5,NA,TRBV12-5,ASGGGFGNQPQH
TRBJ2-7,NA,TRBV28,ASSPPQGIYEQY
TRBJ2-7,once,TRBV11-3,ASSHSKTYEQY
TRBJ2-3,NA,TRBV6-5,ASGAFSTDTQY
TRBJ2-1,NA,TRBV5-6,ASSQPGLAGYNEQF
TRBJ2-6,NA,TRBV4-1,ASSQGLSGLGAGANVLT
TRBJ1-1,NA,TRBV12-3/TRBV12-4,ASSPPTHREAF
TRBJ1-1,NA,TRBV23-1,ASGRGNTEAF
TRBJ2-3,NA,TRBV5-1,ASSLVGGSTDTQY
TRBJ2-1,NA,TRBV28,ASRTSGSSYNEQF
TRBJ2-3,NA,TRBV3-1/TRBV3-2,ASSRVAGGVRRTDTQY
TRBJ2-5,NA,TRBV7-9,ASSATGVYQETQY
TRBJ2-1,NA,TRBV6-5,ASSSLAGTNNEQF
TRBJ1-1,NA,TRBV7-2,ASSPSLGRNTEAF
TRBJ2-2,NA,TRBV5-1,ASSWTGQGDGELF
TRBJ1-6,NA,TRBV27,ASSLGTDNSPLH
TRBJ2-7,NA,TRBV7-3,ASSLYGRAGPTYEQY
TRBJ1-5,NA,TRBV13,ASSLGRSNQPQH
TRBJ1-5,once,TRBV10-1,LQRVGERQPQH
TRBJ1-3,NA,TRBV3-1/TRBV3-2,ASSRELTGGNTIY
TRBJ2-6,NA,TRBV19,ASSIYEPGANVLT
TRBJ2-1,NA,TRBV18,ASSPRFAGGPSNEQF
TRBJ1-6,NA,TRBV5-4,ASSHLEDNSPLH
TRBJ1-1,NA,TRBV7-9,ASSFRVEAF
TRBJ2-3,NA,TRBV5-4,ASRPGGTRITDTQY
TRBJ1-1,once,TRBV12-2,ASRLLASYTEAF
TRBJ1-2,many,TRBV18,ASSYGAATYGYT
TRBJ1-3,NA,TRBV15,ATSVRAWPYSGTTIY
TRBJ2-7,few,TRBV7-3,ASSLRTSGAYEQY
TRBJ2-7,NA,TRBV2,ASSLGGEQY
TRBJ2-6,NA,TRBV19,ASSIPTGGGPTGANVLT
TRBJ2-5,NA,TRBV15,ATSRGVAINGETQY
TRBJ1-1,NA,TRBV5-6,ASTVGGAF
TRBJ1-1,NA,TRBV7-9,ASSSFINTEAF
TRBJ2-2,NA,TRBV5-1,ASSFGRRPDTGELF
TRBJ2-7,NA,TRBV5-4,ASSLGQGNYEQY
TRBJ2-6,NA,TRBV5-6,ASSLTGFLFAGANVLT